This T cell receptor beta chain emerged from a study of blood T cell repertoires in COVID-19. The overall study: COVID-19 samples from acute and convalescent phases originated in the United States, Italy and Spain. The cDNA or gDNA used as material had been derived from T cells, B-cell-depleted T cells, or PBMCs.

CDR3 length: 12 amino acids. Germline V gene lookup returns CDR1 LNHDA and CDR2 SQIVND (reference sequence). V gave up 8 bases and J gave up 1 base; unmatched junction bases: 2. Original processing notes: Amplifying reference gene primers gave estimates of nucleated cell counts. The data were produced by immunoSEQ multiplex PCR, yet TCRdb's version contains in-frame clones alone and is incomplete. That table gives V, J and clone size, and the DNA gave D and trimming. Among about 84,000 clones, 70% to 85% were seen once, and the ten largest hold roughly 6.6%. The TCR sequence derives from a man between 65 and 80 years old with acute or convalescent COVID-19. The chain uses TRBV19 and TRBJ2-7, with 7 positions matching TRBD1. Material for sequencing was peripheral blood. The CDR3 DNA reads as TGTGCCAGTCGGGGACAGTCCTACGAGCAGTACTTC. It yields the protein CASRGQSYEQYF.